The clone carrying this TCR beta chain was seen once. Its antigen is unidentified. This entry belongs to a study of radiotherapy plus CTLA-4 blockade in lung cancer. Looking at the study overall: Disease control was achieved by approximately 30% of patients, and objective responses by 18%. General study findings and limits: Per reports, early blood T cell clone dynamics, plus interferon-beta, forecast response most strongly. In blood, tumor-derived TCR clones expanded after radiotherapy plus ipilimumab.

Method: immunoSEQ multiplex PCR; TCRdb's copy keeps in-frame clones and lacks some. The table has 23,000 or so clones, over 55% seen once; the top ten hold around 3.1%. With ipilimumab providing CTLA-4 blockade, focal radiation was administered to patients who had chemo-refractory metastatic non-small-cell lung cancer. This CDR3 is built from 14 residues. Trimming left V 7 bases short and J 0 bases short, with 9 bases between. Per germline, CDR1 SEHNR and CDR2 FQNEAQ (reference sequence). The starting material was peripheral blood, obtained from a patient treated with radiotherapy plus ipilimumab. The TCR sequence derives from a human donor with non-small cell lung cancer whose response to radiotherapy plus ipilimumab could not be evaluated. The rearrangement uses TRBV7-9 and TRBJ2-2; TRBD2 might be the D (6 bases). CDR3: CASMEGANTGELFF. DNA for the CDR3: TGTGCCAGCATGGAGGGAGCGAACACCGGGGAGCTGTTTTTT.